The clone carrying this TCR beta chain was observed many times. Its antigen is still unknown. Axillary draining lymph nodes of breast cancer patients supplied the node samples. This sample was included in a study of breast tumors, draining lymph nodes, adjacent tissues. Points from the study as a whole: Tumor repertoires ranked between lymph nodes and nontumor tissue in diversity, with V and J gene preferences.

This CDR3 region has 17 residues. Germline assignment: CDR1 WSHSY and CDR2 SAAADI. J gave up 8 bases and V 6 bases, and 18 bases lay outside the gene matches. MiXCR, applied by TCRdb to the multiplex PCR reads, yields one record per CDR3 protein. The table includes about 300,000 distinct CDR3 sequences, around 31% detected once. The sample consisted of axillary lymph node tissue. The rearrangement uses TRBV10-2 and TRBJ2-3; 9 bases align to TRBD2. The receptor was isolated from a female donor with breast cancer. Some clones in this sample may be carry-over from other donors' samples. DNA of the CDR3: TGCGCCAGCAGCAAGTGGGCTAGCGGGGTGGCTGCGGGTACGCAGTATTTT. It specifies CASSKWASGVAAGTQYF.